Following are 27 T cell receptor beta chains from one sample sequenced in a study of chemoradiotherapy in HPV16-positive cancers. Sequenced by immunoSEQ multiplex PCR; TCRdb stores in-frame clones only, minus some. The sample includes over 30,000 clones, around 77% of them seen just once. Sequenced here: blood, sampled from a patient who underwent chemoradiotherapy. These receptors originate from a human donor with HPV-associated anogenital cancer.

V is TRBV14 and J is TRBJ1-5; D unresolved. Per the germline V gene, CDR1 is SGHDN and CDR2 is FVKESK. CDR3 length equals 13 residues. V was cut by 1 base and J by 5 bases, with 6 bases left in between. This chain's CDR3 is CASSQGGYQPQHF. The CDR3 bases are TGTGCCAGCAGCCAAGGCGGGTATCAGCCCCAGCATTTT.

The chain has TRBV4-3 and TRBJ2-5; no definite D call. The germline gives CDR1 LGHNA, CDR2 YSLEER. This CDR3 is 15 amino acids long. Trimming took off 1 base at V and 1 base at J, with 10 bases between the two ends. In DNA, the CDR3 is TGCGCCAGCAGCCAAGTTGGCAGGCCCCAAGAGACCCAGTACTTC. Its translation is CASSQVGRPQETQYF.

The rearrangement links TRBV6-6 to TRBJ2-3, with a tentative D call TRBD1 (5 bases). V lost 7 bases to trimming and J lost 0 bases, with 11 bases between them. The CDR3 consists of 14 residues. The germline CDR1 and CDR2 sequences are MNHNY and SVGAGI (reference sequence). The CDR3 spells CASKQGASTDTQYF. In DNA form, the CDR3 reads TGTGCCAGCAAACAAGGGGCTAGCACAGATACGCAGTATTTT.

The genes are TRBV5-1 and TRBJ2-6, with no clear D. V shed 6 bases and J shed 2 bases, with 9 bases lying between them. The germline CDR1 and CDR2 sequences are SGHRS and YFSETQ. There are 14 residues in the CDR3. The CDR3 reads CASTPYAGANVLTF. In nucleotides, the CDR3 is TGCGCCAGCACCCCGTATGCTGGGGCCAACGTCCTGACTTTC.

This clone was seen more than once but under ten times. The chain joins TRBV7-6 to TRBJ2-7; D may be TRBD2 (6 bases). V lost 5 bases and J 5 bases, leaving 13 bases between the germline ends. CDR1 is SGHVS, CDR2 FNYEAQ, per germline. This CDR3 spans 13 amino acids. The CDR3 loop is CASSRTRRDEQYF. The DNA of the CDR3 is TGTGCCAGCAGCCGAACTCGGAGGGACGAGCAGTACTTC.

V gene TRBV7-6 combines with J gene TRBJ2-3, with TRBD1 matching 7 bases. CDR1 and CDR2 (germline): SGHVS, FNYEAQ. The trim removed 3 bases at V and 6 bases at J, leaving 6 bases unmatched. The CDR3 covers 14 residues. The CDR3 region has the DNA TGTGCCAGCAGCTTGTCTTTACAGGGGGATACGCAGTATTTT. Protein: CASSLSLQGDTQYF.

The V gene is TRBV5-1, the J gene TRBJ1-6, with 9 bases identical to TRBD1. V dropped 7 bases and J dropped 6; count of bases not matched to a gene: 2. Germline V gives CDR1 SGHRS, CDR2 YFSETQ. The CDR3 runs 13 residues. The CDR3 bases are TGCGCCAGCGGGACAGGGCTTAATTCACCCCTCCACTTT. It yields the protein CASGTGLNSPLHF.

The V gene is TRBV6-6, the J gene TRBJ1-5; 8 bases agree with TRBD1. Germline trimming cut 6 bases from V and 6 bases from J; bases unmatched to any gene: 10. Germline CDR1 reads MNHNY; CDR2 reads SVGAGI (reference sequence). This CDR3 region has 15 residues. The CDR3 loop is CASRLPGQGTQPQHF. The CDR3, as DNA: TGTGCCAGCAGATTACCTGGACAGGGTACTCAGCCCCAGCATTTT.

This chain joins TRBV18 and TRBJ2-2; D possibly corresponds to TRBD1 (6 bases). From germline, CDR1 is KGHSH and CDR2 LQKENI. The ends were cut back, 0 bases at V and 3 bases at J, with 14 bases in the middle. The CDR3 is 17 residues long. The CDR3 region has the DNA TGTGCCAGCTCACCACCGGGGACAATTAGGGACACCGGGGAGCTGTTTTTT. Protein: CASSPPGTIRDTGELFF.

This rearrangement joins TRBV4-1 to TRBJ1-1; possibly TRBD1 for D (5 bases). Germline CDR1 is MGHRA and CDR2 is YSYEKL. The CDR3 sequence is 19 residues long. V was shortened by 2 bases and J by 2 bases, with 24 bases between the two germline ends. In nucleotides, the CDR3 is TGCGCCAGCAGCCAACTTAGTAGTCATTCGGGACTATTAAACACTGAAGCTTTCTTT. The encoded protein is CASSQLSSHSGLLNTEAFF.

The gene calls are TRBV9 and TRBJ2-3; 13 bases match TRBD2. The trim removed 3 bases at V and 6 bases at J, leaving 10 bases unmatched. This CDR3 is built from 17 residues. Germline loops: CDR1 SGDLS, CDR2 YYNGEE. In DNA, the CDR3 is TGTGCCAGCAGCGAGGGGACTAGCGGGGCGCTTTGGGATACGCAGTATTTT. Residues: CASSEGTSGALWDTQYF.

On this clone itself: Other DNA sequences in the sample encode the same CDR3. V and J are TRBV5-1 and TRBJ2-3; 13 bases agree with TRBD2. Germline V gene lookup returns CDR1 SGHRS and CDR2 YFSETQ. The V segment lost 4 bases and the J segment 1 base; nucleotides outside the gene matches: 9. This CDR3 is 18 amino acids long. The CDR3 DNA reads as TGCGCCAGCAGCGGCGGAACTAGCGGGGGGGCCGGCACAGATACGCAGTATTTT. The encoded protein is CASSGGTSGGAGTDTQYF.

This chain connects TRBV2 to TRBJ1-4; D is uncertain. The V end was cut by 7 bases, the J end by 2 bases, with 11 bases between. Germline CDR1 SNHLY, CDR2 FYNNEI. CDR3 length equals 14 residues. CDR3 sequence (DNA): TGTGCCAGCACCCAAGGGAGTACTAATGAAAAACTGTTTTTT. Protein product: CASTQGSTNEKLFF.

This chain connects TRBV7-8 to TRBJ1-3; 11 positions agree with TRBD1. The CDR3 contains 17 residues. Germline loops: CDR1 SGHVS, CDR2 FQNEAQ. Germline trimming cut 6 bases from V and 1 base from J; bases unmatched to any gene: 8. The CDR3 here is CASSRTGGPRSGNTIYF. CDR3 DNA: TGTGCCAGCAGTCGGACAGGGGGCCCACGGTCTGGAAACACCATATATTTT.

The chain is built from TRBV7-9 and TRBJ1-5; unclear D gene. V was shortened by 5 bases and J by 2 bases, with 7 bases between the two germline ends. CDR3 size: 13 residues. Germline V gives CDR1 SEHNR, CDR2 FQNEAQ (reference sequence). CDR3 sequence: CASSPGGNQPQHF. The CDR3 nucleotides are TGTGCCAGCAGCCCTGGGGGCAATCAGCCCCAGCATTTT.

This chain links TRBV25-1 with TRBJ2-2, with TRBD2 matching 11 bases. This CDR3 is built from 17 residues. The junction had 8 bases not matched to a gene; V was cut back by 4 bases and J by 4 bases. The germline V gene encodes CDR1 MGHDK and CDR2 SYGVNS. The CDR3 bases are TGTGCCAGCAGTGGACATAGCGGGGGGGCCGTCACCGGGGAGCTGTTTTTT. Translating it yields CASSGHSGGAVTGELFF.

This clone was counted a few times. The genes are TRBV6-8 and TRBJ2-2; D is perhaps TRBD1 or TRBD2 (5 bases each). The ends were cut back, 7 bases at V and 6 bases at J, with 12 bases in the middle. CDR3 length: 13 amino acids. The germline V gene has CDR1 MNHGY and CDR2 SAAAGT. The CDR3 sequence is CASIGLGPGELFF. CDR3 nucleotide sequence: TGTGCCAGCATCGGTCTGGGACCCGGGGAGCTGTTTTTT.

The CDR3 loop reads CASSPYRDKEQPQHF. The CDR3 nucleotides read TGTGCCAGCAGTCCCTATCGGGACAAAGAACAGCCCCAGCATTTT. V gene TRBV27 combines with J gene TRBJ1-5; a possible D gene is TRBD1 (6 bases). The V end was cut by 5 bases, the J end by 7 bases, with 18 bases between. Germline V gene lookup returns CDR1 MNHEY and CDR2 SMNVEV (reference sequence). CDR3 length equals 15 residues.

CDR3 nucleotides: TGTGCCAGCAGCTACTCGACAGGGTCTAATGAAAAACTGTTTTTT. The encoded protein is CASSYSTGSNEKLFF. The chain recombines TRBV5-5 with TRBJ1-4; 7 bases agree with TRBD1. The CDR3 loop spans 15 amino acids. Losses at the gene ends were 3 bases for V and 3 bases for J; bases not matched to a gene: 5. Germline assignment: CDR1 SGHKS and CDR2 YYEKEE (reference sequence).

The chain uses TRBV18 and TRBJ1-1; TRBD1 agrees at 8 bases. Germline V gives CDR1 KGHSH, CDR2 LQKENI. J lost 7 bases, V lost 4 bases, and 5 bases had no gene match. CDR3 length: 13 residues. CDR3 loop: CASSRTGSGEAFF. The CDR3 coding sequence is TGTGCCAGCTCACGGACAGGGTCGGGTGAAGCTTTCTTT.

The chain employs TRBV19 and TRBJ2-1; 10 bases are shared with TRBD1. The length of the CDR3 is 14 residues. J lost 9 bases, V lost 3 bases, and 5 bases had no gene match. Germline CDR1 LNHDA, CDR2 SQIVND (reference sequence). The CDR3 nucleotides read TGTGCCAGTAGTATCTCGACAGGGGGCAGTGAGCAGTTCTTC. Translated, it gives CASSISTGGSEQFF.

CDR3 region: CASSGQGSYEQYF. CDR3 nucleotide sequence: TGTGCCAGCTCGGGACAGGGCTCCTACGAGCAGTACTTC. This chain joins TRBV7-2 and TRBJ2-7, with TRBD1 identical over 9 bases. CDR1 is SGHTA and CDR2 is FQGNSA in the germline V gene. The trim removed 8 bases at V and 0 bases at J, leaving 2 bases unmatched. The CDR3 is made up of 13 amino acids.

CDR3: CASSRQVTEAFF. In DNA, the CDR3 is TGTGCCAGCAGCCGACAGGTAACTGAAGCTTTCTTT. V is TRBV11-2 and J is TRBJ1-1; D is perhaps TRBD1 (6 bases). Germline CDR1 is SGHAT and CDR2 is FQNNGV. V shed 5 bases and J shed 5 bases, with 9 bases lying between them. The CDR3 is 12 residues long. Full variable domain (outside the CDR3, taken from reference TRBV11-2 and TRBJ1-1): EAGVAQSPRYKIIEKRQSVAFWCNPISGHATLYWYQQILGQGPKLLIQFQNNGVVDDSQLPKDRFSAERLKGVDSTLKIQPAKLEDSAVYLCASSRQVTEAFFGQGTRLTVV.

The rearrangement links TRBV14 to TRBJ2-7; the D is unclear. The V gene's germline CDR1 is SGHDN and CDR2 FVKESK. This CDR3 is 12 amino acids long. With 4 bases removed from V and 4 bases from J, the gap between germline ends came to 8 bases. The CDR3 spells CASSLVGYEQYF. For the CDR3, the DNA is TGTGCCAGCAGCCTCGTAGGGTACGAGCAGTACTTC.

The rearrangement joins TRBV7-3 to TRBJ2-7; 11 nucleotides align to TRBD1. The CDR3 spans 15 residues. V lost 1 base to trimming and J lost 7 bases; unmatched junction nucleotides: 6. Germline-derived CDR1 and CDR2 are SGHTA and FQGTGA. The CDR3 loop reads CASSLKGQGASEQYF. CDR3 bases: TGTGCCAGCAGCTTAAAAGGACAGGGGGCGAGTGAGCAGTACTTC. Full variable domain (missing parts from reference TRBV7-3 and TRBJ2-7): GAGVSQTPSNKVTEKGKYVELRCDPISGHTALYWYRQSLGQGPEFLIYFQGTGAADDSGLPNDRFFAVRPEGSVSTLKIQRTERGDSAVYLCASSLKGQGASEQYFGPGTRLTVT.

This chain links TRBV6-6 with TRBJ2-1; 8 nucleotides agree with TRBD2. The germline V gene encodes CDR1 MNHNY and CDR2 SVGAGI (reference sequence). V lost 7 bases to trimming and J lost 0 bases; unmatched junction nucleotides: 5. This CDR3 has 15 residues. Written as DNA, the CDR3 is TGTGCCAGCATCCTCGGGGGGGCCTCCTACAATGAGCAGTTCTTC. It yields the protein CASILGGASYNEQFF.

The gene calls are TRBV6-1 and TRBJ2-5; D may be TRBD1 (6 bases). This CDR3 contains 14 residues. The V end lost 5 bases, the J end lost 1 base, and 11 bases lay between the germline ends. The germline gives CDR1 MNHNS, CDR2 SASEGT. This CDR3 reads CASSPTGTQETQYF. The DNA for the CDR3 is TGTGCCAGCAGTCCAACAGGGACCCAAGAGACCCAGTACTTC.